These T cell receptor beta chains were read from a single sample in a study of cytomegalovirus exposure and HLA in healthy donors. TCRdb's copy holds only in-frame clones and misses some; the assay was immunoSEQ multiplex PCR. The table counts approximately 150,000 clones; about 1.4% lies in the top ten. Sample: PBMCs. These receptors were obtained from a middle-aged woman in good health and CMV-seronegative. CDR3s include the opening cysteine and the closing phenylalanine or tryptophan. D genes are given only for firm matches.

D,V,J,CDR3,DNA
.,TRBV4-3,TRBJ2-5,CASSQDPGLEETQYF,TGCGCCAGCAGCCAAGACCCAGGCTTGGAAGAGACCCAGTACTTC
.,TRBV4-1,TRBJ2-3,CASSRGLGADPSTDTQYF,TGCGCCAGCAGCAGGGGGTTGGGGGCGGATCCTAGCACAGATACGCAGTATTTT
TRBD1,TRBV28,TRBJ2-3,CASSTADRADTQYF,TGTGCCAGCAGCACCGCAGACAGGGCGGATACGCAGTATTTT
TRBD1,TRBV19,TRBJ1-6,CASSITEDRDVSSPLHF,TGTGCCAGTAGTATAACCGAAGACAGGGACGTGAGTTCACCCCTCCACTTT
.,TRBV6-1,TRBJ1-6,CASIARSYNSPLHF,TGTGCCAGCATAGCCCGCTCCTATAATTCACCCCTCCACTTT
TRBD1,TRBV19,TRBJ1-2,CASTQDGTGYGYTF,TGTGCCAGTACCCAGGATGGGACAGGGTATGGCTACACCTTC
.,TRBV27,TRBJ1-2,CASSLGRGGWNYGYTF,TGTGCCAGCAGTTTAGGGAGGGGGGGCTGGAACTATGGCTACACCTTC
.,TRBV7-3,TRBJ2-2,CASSEGANTGELFF,TGTGCCAGCAGTGAGGGAGCGAACACCGGGGAGCTGTTTTTT
.,TRBV19,TRBJ2-3,CASLERAGSTDTQYF,TGTGCCAGCCTCGAGAGGGCGGGGAGCACAGATACGCAGTATTTT
.,TRBV5-4,TRBJ1-5,CASSTGGQDQPQHF,TGTGCCAGCAGCACGGGCGGGCAGGATCAGCCCCAGCATTTT
.,TRBV7-9,TRBJ1-1,CASSFGGAVNTEAFF,TGTGCCAGCAGCTTCGGTGGGGCGGTGAACACTGAAGCTTTCTTT
.,TRBV18,TRBJ1-2,CASSQARQAGGGYTF,TGTGCCAGCTCACAGGCGCGACAGGCCGGCGGTGGCTACACCTTC
.,TRBV27,TRBJ1-1,CASSLRGSTEAFF,TGTGCCAGCAGTCTTAGGGGGAGCACTGAAGCTTTCTTT
TRBD1,TRBV9,TRBJ2-1,CASSGQGAFYNEQFF,TGTGCCAGCAGCGGCCAGGGGGCTTTCTACAATGAGCAGTTCTTC
TRBD1,TRBV5-1,TRBJ1-2,CASRWGGQGTYGYTF,TGCGCCAGCAGGTGGGGTGGACAGGGGACCTATGGCTACACCTTC
.,TRBV19,TRBJ1-6,CASSIAGQTNSPLHF,TGTGCCAGTAGTATAGCTGGACAGACTAATTCACCCCTCCACTTT